The 30 T cell receptor beta chains reported below all come from one sample, sequenced in a study of cytomegalovirus exposure and HLA in healthy donors. PCR employed 60 Vbeta and 13 Jbeta primers. TCRdb's copy holds only in-frame clones and misses some; the assay was immunoSEQ multiplex PCR. The table records some 110,000 clones, about 64% of them present only once. The sequencing input was PBMCs. The receptors were sampled from a female donor in good health and CMV-seronegative.

V and J are TRBV6-6 and TRBJ1-1, with D unresolved. Germline loops: CDR1 MNHNY, CDR2 SVGAGI (reference sequence). The V gene lost 5 bases and the J gene lost 5 bases, with 6 bases spanning the gap. This CDR3 comprises 11 residues. The CDR3 is CASSLRTEAFF. The CDR3 region has the DNA TGTGCCAGCAGTCTCCGGACTGAAGCTTTCTTT.

The V and J genes are TRBV19 and TRBJ2-5; tentative D call: TRBD1 (6 bases). The CDR3 has 14 residues. CDR1 is LNHDA, CDR2 SQIVND, per germline (reference sequence). V dropped 4 bases and J dropped 5 bases, with 14 bases sitting between them. The CDR3 region has the DNA TGTGCCAGTAGTACCTCGACAGGTTTGGAGACCCAGTACTTC. This codes for CASSTSTGLETQYF.

The rearrangement uses TRBV19 and TRBJ2-3; 8 nucleotides agree with TRBD2. CDR1 is LNHDA and CDR2 is SQIVND in the germline V gene (reference sequence). J gave up 4 bases and V 4 bases, and 19 bases lay outside the gene matches. The CDR3 has 19 residues. The CDR3 region is CASSKRREAPFRGPDTQYF. CDR3 DNA sequence: TGTGCCAGTAGTAAAAGGCGGGAGGCCCCATTCAGGGGCCCAGATACGCAGTATTTT.

This clone was counted between two and nine times. The CDR3 reads CASSSKGREHYRNYGYTF. The CDR3 nucleotides read TGTGCCAGCAGCAGTAAGGGGCGAGAGCATTACAGAAACTATGGCTACACCTTC. This chain connects TRBV9 to TRBJ1-2; tentative D call: TRBD1 (5 bases). Germline V CDR1 and CDR2: SGDLS, YYNGEE. The CDR3 is 18 amino acids. The V end lost 4 bases, the J end lost 2 bases, and 24 bases lay between the germline ends. Full variable domain (rest looked up from reference TRBV9 and TRBJ1-2): DSGVTQTPKHLITATGQRVTLRCSPRSGDLSVYWYQQSLDQGLQFLIQYYNGEERAKGNILERFSAQQFPDLHSELNLSSLELGDSALYFCASSSKGREHYRNYGYTFGSGTRLTVV.

The chain combines TRBV5-1 with TRBJ2-7, with TRBD1 matching 7 bases. The V gene's germline CDR1 is SGHRS and CDR2 YFSETQ. The V gene end was trimmed by 4 bases and the J gene end by 1 base; junction bases not matched to a gene: 2. This CDR3 comprises 13 residues. The CDR3 sequence is CASSKGASYEQYF. The CDR3 nucleotides are TGCGCCAGCAGCAAGGGGGCGTCCTACGAGCAGTACTTC.

The chain couples TRBV6-1 to TRBJ2-3; 10 positions match TRBD2. CDR1 is MNHNS and CDR2 is SASEGT in the germline V gene. This CDR3 is 18 amino acids long. Unmatched junction bases numbered 11, after V lost 1 base and J lost 4 bases. The CDR3 spells CASSEEQAASGRSDTQYF. The CDR3 DNA follows: TGTGCCAGCAGTGAAGAGCAGGCGGCTAGCGGGAGATCAGATACGCAGTATTTT.

There are a few counts of this clone. The rearrangement joins TRBV9 to TRBJ2-5; possible D gene TRBD2, 6 bases. The CDR3 is 12 amino acids. Trimming took off 3 bases at V and 5 bases at J, with 8 bases between the two ends. Germline assignment: CDR1 SGDLS and CDR2 YYNGEE. For the CDR3, the DNA is TGTGCCAGCAGCGCTCGGGGGGAGACCCAGTACTTC. Protein: CASSARGETQYF.

The gene calls are TRBV6-5 and TRBJ2-7; 7 bases fit TRBD2. Trimming at V came to 11 bases and at J to 4 bases, leaving 14 bases not matched to a gene. The germline V gene encodes CDR1 MNHEY and CDR2 SVGAGI. This CDR3 has 14 residues. The CDR3 here is CAGKGRVAGYEQYF. The CDR3, as DNA: TGTGCCGGCAAAGGGAGGGTAGCTGGGTACGAGCAGTACTTC.

V and J are TRBV6-1 and TRBJ2-3, with 15 bases aligning to TRBD2. The V gene's germline CDR1 is MNHNS and CDR2 SASEGT. Trimming cost V 4 bases and J 4 bases; bases outside gene matches: 12. The CDR3 consists of 19 residues. The CDR3 here is CASSGLGLAGGHWPDTQYF. The CDR3 DNA reads TGTGCCAGCAGTGGACTAGGACTAGCGGGAGGGCATTGGCCAGATACGCAGTATTTT.

The V gene is TRBV27, the J gene TRBJ2-2; D not resolved. CDR1 is MNHEY, CDR2 SMNVEV, per germline (reference sequence). The CDR3 is 12 residues long. V was trimmed by 2 bases and J by 4 bases, leaving 2 bases between them. The CDR3 sequence: CASSLLTGELFF. The CDR3 nucleotides are TGTGCCAGCAGTTTACTCACCGGGGAGCTGTTTTTT.

The CDR3 sequence: CASSSGTGEGYGYTF. The CDR3 nucleotides read TGCGCCAGCAGCTCCGGGACAGGGGAGGGCTATGGCTACACCTTC. The V call is TRBV5-1, the J call TRBJ1-2; 10 bases agree with TRBD1. The germline V gene has CDR1 SGHRS and CDR2 YFSETQ. Losses at the gene ends were 3 bases for V and 4 bases for J; bases not matched to a gene: 6. The CDR3 loop spans 15 amino acids.

The V gene is TRBV28, the J gene TRBJ2-3; possibly TRBD2 for D (5 bases). Looked up from germline, CDR1 is MDHEN and CDR2 is SYDVKM. With 6 bases removed from V and 2 bases from J, the gap between germline ends came to 21 bases. CDR3 length: 17 residues. The CDR3 nucleotides read TGTGCCAGCAGCCCAAGGCCGGGGTGGTTTTACACAGATACGCAGTATTTT. Its translation is CASSPRPGWFYTDTQYF.

The V and J genes are TRBV5-1 and TRBJ2-1, with 7 bases aligning to TRBD2. The germline V gene encodes CDR1 SGHRS and CDR2 YFSETQ. The CDR3 sequence is 15 residues long. The ends lost 2 bases at V and 9 bases at J; junction bases unmatched: 11. CDR3 nucleotides: TGCGCCAGCAGCTTAGCGGGGATTAGGGTAACTGAGCAGTTCTTC. The encoded protein is CASSLAGIRVTEQFF.

The chain combines TRBV9 with TRBJ2-2, with a possible D match to TRBD2 (6 bases). V dropped 4 bases and J dropped 5 bases, with 18 bases sitting between them. The CDR3 has 16 residues. The V gene's germline CDR1 is SGDLS and CDR2 YYNGEE. This CDR3 is CASSSRLGGPTGELFF. The CDR3 DNA sequence: TGTGCCAGCAGCTCCCGTCTCGGGGGACCTACCGGGGAGCTGTTTTTT.

The genes are TRBV9 and TRBJ2-3, with D perhaps TRBD2 (6 bases). Germline V gene data show CDR1 as SGDLS and CDR2 as YYNGEE. This CDR3 spans 16 amino acids. Trimming left V 0 bases short and J 4 bases short, with 15 bases between. The CDR3 here is CASSVAYGEEADTQYF. In nucleotides, the CDR3 is TGTGCCAGCAGCGTAGCTTATGGGGAGGAAGCAGATACGCAGTATTTT.

The chain links TRBV13 to TRBJ2-7; D might be TRBD2 (6 bases). Trimming removed 3 bases from V and 6 bases from J, with 15 bases in between. Per germline, CDR1 PRHDT and CDR2 FYEKMQ (reference sequence). The CDR3 extends over 14 amino acids. The CDR3 DNA sequence: TGTGCCAGCAGCTTTCGCCCGGGGAGGATCGAGCAGTACTTC. As protein: CASSFRPGRIEQYF.

This clone has just a few counts. Other DNA sequences from this sample encode an identical CDR3 as well. CDR3 coding DNA: TGTGCCACCAGCAGAGATAGCGGGGATACGCAGTATTTT. Amino acid sequence: CATSRDSGDTQYF. This rearrangement joins TRBV15 to TRBJ2-3; TRBD2 matches at 7 bases. J gave up 6 bases and V 0 bases, and 0 bases lay outside the gene matches. This CDR3 contains 13 residues. The germline CDR1 and CDR2 sequences are LNHNV and YYDKDF (reference sequence).

This chain uses TRBV25-1 with TRBJ1-3, with TRBD1 matching 11 bases. The CDR3 sequence is 15 residues long. Per germline, CDR1 MGHDK and CDR2 SYGVNS. The V gene end was trimmed by 9 bases and the J gene end by 1 base; junction bases not matched to a gene: 5. In DNA, the CDR3 is TGTGCCAGTACGGACAGGGGGCTTTCTGGAAACACCATATATTTT. It encodes CASTDRGLSGNTIYF.

In this sample, this clone turned up a few times. The rearrangement links TRBV30 to TRBJ2-3; TRBD2 agrees at 7 bases. The CDR3 has 16 residues. Trimming cost V 2 bases and J 3 bases; bases outside gene matches: 11. Germline V CDR1 and CDR2: GTSNPN, SVGIG (reference sequence). The CDR3 reads CAWSLFRSRGTDTQYF. The CDR3 DNA is TGTGCCTGGAGTTTGTTTCGCTCGCGGGGGACAGATACGCAGTATTTT.

The rearrangement joins TRBV5-4 to TRBJ2-1, with 13 bases matching TRBD2. Per the germline V gene, CDR1 is SGHNT and CDR2 is YYREEE (reference sequence). The V and J ends lost 0 bases and 5 bases, in that order; junction bases with no gene match: 2. This CDR3 spans 16 amino acids. Written as DNA, the CDR3 is TGTGCCAGCAGCTTGGGCGGACTAGCGGGAGACAATGAGCAGTTCTTC. Its protein product is CASSLGGLAGDNEQFF. Full variable domain (remainder filled in from reference TRBV5-4 and TRBJ2-1): ETGVTQSPTHLIKTRGQQVTLRCSSQSGHNTVSWYQQALGQGPQFIFQYYREEENGRGNFPPRFSGLQFPNYSSELNVNALELDDSALYLCASSLGGLAGDNEQFFGPGTRLTVL.

The chain combines TRBV5-8 with TRBJ2-7, with D possibly matching TRBD1 (6 bases). The CDR3 totals 14 residues. The V gene lost 2 bases and the J gene lost 0 bases, with 9 bases spanning the gap. Germline V lookup: CDR1 SGHTS, CDR2 YDEGEE. The CDR3: CASSLDRLSYEQYF. The CDR3 DNA is TGTGCCAGCAGCTTAGACAGGCTCTCCTACGAGCAGTACTTC. Supplemented by reference TRBV5-8 and TRBJ2-7, the full variable domain reads EAGVTQSPTHLIKTRGQQATLRCSPISGHTSVYWYQQALGLGLQFLLWYDEGEERNRGNFPPRFSGRQFPNYSSELNVNALELEDSALYLCASSLDRLSYEQYFGPGTRLTVT.

Concerning this clone: Sequence at one end of the junction differs from germline and may be a read error. The chain couples TRBV7-7 to TRBJ2-5; D perhaps matches TRBD2 (7 bases). CDR3 length equals 16 residues. Per the germline V gene, CDR1 is SSHAT and CDR2 is FNYEAQ (reference sequence). The CDR3 protein is CASSLGGLAARGTQYF. The CDR3 coding sequence is TGTGCTAGCAGCTTAGGCGGGCTAGCGGCCAGGGGGACCCAGTACTTC.

This clone showed up just a few times. The chain has TRBV6-1 and TRBJ1-2; 8 bases line up with TRBD1. The CDR3 has 11 amino acids. The V and J ends lost 6 bases and 12 bases, in that order; junction bases with no gene match: 6. Germline CDR1 MNHNS, CDR2 SASEGT. The CDR3, as DNA: TGTGCCAGCAGATACAGGGGGGCGAACACCTTC. It is translated as CASRYRGANTF.

This rearrangement joins TRBV1 to TRBJ1-3; no check of the table's D call, TRBD1, against the DNA was made. TRBV1 counts as a pseudogene. This CDR3 has 19 residues. CDR3 in amino acids: CTSSQAKPGAPISGNTIYF. The DNA of the CDR3 is TGCACCAGCAGCCAAGCCAAACCAGGGGCGCCCATCTCTGGAAACACCATATATTTT.

This clone showed up just once. The chain recombines TRBV6-1 with TRBJ1-4, with 9 bases aligning to TRBD1. Germline loops: CDR1 MNHNS, CDR2 SASEGT. The V gene end was trimmed by 3 bases and the J gene end by 0 bases; junction bases not matched to a gene: 11. There are 19 residues in the CDR3. The CDR3 DNA sequence: TGTGCCAGCAGTGAGCTGACAGGGGGAACAACAACAACTAATGAAAAACTGTTTTTT. This sequence encodes CASSELTGGTTTTNEKLFF.

The rearrangement links TRBV12-5 to TRBJ2-1; D is undetermined. The CDR3 has 12 residues. Trimming shortened V by 5 bases and J by 7 bases, and 9 bases separated the two germline ends. From germline, CDR1 is LGHNT and CDR2 FRNRAP. The CDR3 spells CASGLDWNEQFF. In DNA, the CDR3 is TGTGCTAGTGGTCTCGACTGGAATGAGCAGTTCTTC.

V and J are TRBV6-1 and TRBJ2-5; the D gene is possibly TRBD2 (6 bases). This CDR3 has 13 residues. CDR1 is MNHNS, CDR2 SASEGT, per germline. Trimming shortened V by 8 bases and J by 1 base, and 11 bases separated the two germline ends. CDR3 nucleotides: TGTGCCAGCGTGCTCGGGAGCCAAGAGACCCAGTACTTC. Protein product: CASVLGSQETQYF.

The rearrangement links TRBV10-3 to TRBJ2-6; TRBD1 matches 8 bases. Germline V CDR1 and CDR2: ENHRY, SYGVKD. The CDR3 sequence is 18 residues long. V dropped 6 bases and J dropped 2; count of bases not matched to a gene: 12. Here the CDR3 DNA reads TGTGCCATCAGCAAGCTACAGGGGGTAAGCCCTGGGGCCAACGTCCTGACTTTC. As protein: CAISKLQGVSPGANVLTF.

There are a few counts of this clone. The chain combines TRBV15 with TRBJ1-2; D unclear. The germline CDR1 and CDR2 sequences are LNHNV and YYDKDF (reference sequence). Trimming took 1 base from V and 0 from J, leaving 12 bases between them. This CDR3 contains 16 residues. Here the CDR3 reads CATSRVFRVPNYGYTF. The CDR3 DNA is TGTGCCACCAGCAGAGTTTTCCGGGTTCCTAACTATGGCTACACCTTC.

This sequence joins TRBV19 and TRBJ2-7, with 7 nucleotides matching TRBD2. The CDR3 consists of 14 residues. Trimming cost V 5 bases and J 3 bases; bases outside gene matches: 7. From germline, CDR1 is LNHDA and CDR2 SQIVND (reference sequence). The CDR3 DNA reads TGTGCCAGTAGTCGAAGCGGGACCTACTACGAGCAGTACTTC. Translating it yields CASSRSGTYYEQYF.